The clone carrying this T cell receptor (beta chain) is called medium-sized based on its frequency. Its antigen is still unknown. This sample stems from a study of cytomegalovirus exposure and HLA in healthy donors. The PCR contained 60 Vbeta and 13 Jbeta primers. Produced via immunoSEQ multiplex PCR; TCRdb's table is partial and in-frame only. This listing includes some 110,000 clones. Study-wide points: An assumption of roughly uniform sequencing depth across donors underlay the presence/absence analyses. TCR beta sequences reportedly predicted most subjects' HLA-A and HLA-B alleles accurately. In an earlier analysis, about 87% or about 30%: the productive usage of most TCR beta V segments. Information on immune exposure was restricted to one variable (CMV serostatus).

CDR3 length: 16 amino acids. Trimming left V 7 bases short and J 1 base short, with 14 bases between. The germline V gene encodes CDR1 SNHLY and CDR2 FYNNEI. The sample was PBMCs. V and J are TRBV2 and TRBJ2-6; D may be TRBD2 (6 bases). This receptor was obtained from a man aged 25 to 40 in good health and CMV-seronegative. This chain's CDR3 is CASTWDGRSGANVLTF. Written as DNA, the CDR3 is TGTGCCAGCACTTGGGACGGGAGATCTGGGGCCAACGTCCTGACTTTC. Together with reference TRBV2 and TRBJ2-6, the CDR3 gives the full variable domain: EPEVTQTPSHQVTQMGQEVILRCVPISNHLYFYWYRQILGQKVEFLVSFYNNEISEKSEIFDDQFSVERPDGSNFTLKIRSTKLEDSAMYFCASTWDGRSGANVLTFGAGSRLTVL.